This is a list of T cell receptor beta chains from one sample in a study of CD8 T cells in ankylosing spondylitis. TCRdb re-derived calls from the 5' RACE reads in MiXCR, one entry per CDR3 protein. The sample records 200,000 to 250,000 distinct CDR3 sequences, about 17% being singletons. The sample was blood, either unsorted or a sorted T cell fraction (not recorded which). The receptor set was obtained from a male donor with ankylosing spondylitis. Each CDR3 is given with its conserved first and last residue. D genes are given only for firm matches. Clone size, where shown, is once, few, many, or a class for clones that have expanded.

V: TRBV6-5
J: TRBJ1-1
D: TRBD1
size: few
CDR3: CASSYGTGPGNTEAFF
DNA: TGTGCCAGCAGTTACGGGACAGGGCCCGGGAACACTGAAGCTTTCTTT

V: TRBV10-3
J: TRBJ2-7
D: .
size: .
CDR3: CAISESDLAYEQYF
DNA: TGTGCCATCAGTGAGTCAGATCTAGCCTACGAGCAGTACTTC

V: TRBV12-3/TRBV12-4
J: TRBJ1-1
D: .
size: .
CDR3: CASTLPQNNGRGTEAFF
DNA: TGTGCCAGCACCCTTCCTCAAAATAACGGACGGGGCACTGAAGCTTTCTTT

V: TRBV7-6
J: TRBJ1-1
D: TRBD1
size: few
CDR3: CASSAGQGWTEAFF
DNA: TGTGCCAGCAGCGCGGGACAGGGTTGGACTGAAGCTTTCTTT

V: TRBV20-1
J: TRBJ2-7
D: .
size: .
CDR3: CSARDSGGAFTYEQYF
DNA: TGCAGTGCTAGAGATTCGGGGGGCGCTTTTACCTACGAGCAGTACTTC

V: TRBV13
J: TRBJ2-4
D: .
size: .
CDR3: CASSARKAKNIQYF
DNA: TGTGCCAGCAGCGCCCGCAAAGCCAAAAACATTCAGTACTTC

V: TRBV6-2/TRBV6-3
J: TRBJ2-7
D: TRBD2
size: .
CDR3: CASSYLLAGLYEQYF
DNA: TGTGCCAGCAGTTACCTCCTAGCGGGGCTCTACGAGCAGTACTTC

V: TRBV30
J: TRBJ1-2
D: .
size: .
CDR3: CAWSGYGYTF
DNA: TGTGCCTGGAGTGGATATGGCTACACCTTC

V: TRBV7-2
J: TRBJ2-7
D: TRBD2
size: few
CDR3: CASSIFSGEGYEQYF
DNA: TGTGCCAGCAGCATCTTTAGCGGGGAGGGCTACGAGCAGTACTTC

V: TRBV6-1
J: TRBJ2-5
D: TRBD2
size: few
CDR3: CASSEAGLAETQYF
DNA: TGTGCCAGCAGTGAAGCTGGACTAGCCGAGACCCAGTACTTC

V: TRBV6-1
J: TRBJ2-5
D: TRBD1
size: many
CDR3: CASSETGGWETQYF
DNA: TGTGCCAGCAGTGAGACAGGGGGCTGGGAGACCCAGTACTTC

V: TRBV19
J: TRBJ1-5
D: TRBD1
size: .
CDR3: CASKGTDIISPQHF
DNA: TGTGCCAGTAAGGGGACAGATATTATATCGCCCCAGCATTTT

V: TRBV12-3/TRBV12-4
J: TRBJ1-1
D: .
size: .
CDR3: CASSRGATEAFF
DNA: TGTGCCAGCAGTCGGGGGGCTACCGAAGCTTTCTTT

V: TRBV12-3/TRBV12-4
J: TRBJ2-7
D: .
size: .
CDR3: CASSLAPQDQLEQYF
DNA: TGTGCCAGCAGTTTAGCACCCCAGGACCAGTTGGAGCAGTACTTC

V: TRBV5-6
J: TRBJ2-7
D: TRBD2
size: .
CDR3: CASSLTSATYEQYF
DNA: TGTGCCAGCAGCTTGACTAGCGCTACCTACGAGCAGTACTTC

V: TRBV29-1
J: TRBJ2-3
D: .
size: few
CDR3: CSVEDLGALSTDTQYF
DNA: TGCAGCGTTGAAGATCTGGGTGCCCTCAGCACAGATACGCAGTATTTT

V: TRBV7-8
J: TRBJ2-5
D: TRBD2
size: few
CDR3: CASSPGGGPRETQYF
DNA: TGTGCCAGCAGCCCCGGGGGGGGGCCCAGGGAGACCCAGTACTTC

V: TRBV20-1
J: TRBJ2-1
D: .
size: .
CDR3: CSARVGAEQFF
DNA: TGCAGTGCTAGAGTGGGGGCCGAGCAGTTCTTC

V: TRBV4-1
J: TRBJ2-3
D: .
size: many
CDR3: CASSQGLHTDTQYF
DNA: TGCGCCAGCAGCCAAGGTCTACACACAGATACGCAGTATTTT

V: TRBV3-1
J: TRBJ2-7
D: .
size: many
CDR3: CASSQGFYEQYF
DNA: TGTGCCAGCAGCCAAGGGTTCTACGAGCAGTACTTC

V: TRBV28
J: TRBJ2-7
D: TRBD2
size: .
CDR3: CASSSPRESDYEQYF
DNA: TGTGCCAGCAGCTCCCCGCGGGAGTCCGACTACGAGCAGTACTTC

V: TRBV19
J: TRBJ2-1
D: TRBD2
size: .
CDR3: CASSIIGTSSNEQFF
DNA: TGTGCCAGTAGTATTATAGGGACTAGCAGCAATGAGCAGTTCTTC

V: TRBV15
J: TRBJ2-5
D: .
size: few
CDR3: CATSRDRVADQETQYF
DNA: TGTGCCACCAGCAGAGATCGAGTAGCGGACCAAGAGACCCAGTACTTC